This T cell receptor beta chain stems from a study of blood T cell repertoires in COVID-19. Trimming at V came to 6 bases and at J to 0 bases, leaving 3 bases not matched to a gene. The germline CDR1 and CDR2 sequences are LNHDA and SQIVND (reference sequence). This CDR3 region has 14 residues. This table comes from immunoSEQ multiplex PCR, and its TCRdb copy is limited to in-frame clones, with some not included. The sample carries fewer than 250,000 clones, more than 85% recorded once. Sequences were obtained from peripheral blood. The V call is TRBV19, the J call TRBJ2-3, with TRBD1 identical over 7 bases. This receptor was identified in a man in his sixties with COVID-19, enrolled during active disease. The CDR3 nucleotides read TGTGCCAGTAGACGGGACAGCAGCACAGATACGCAGTATTTT. Translation gives CASRRDSSTDTQYF.